This T cell receptor (beta chain) comes out of a study of Ad26.COV2.S vaccination and SARS-CoV-2 variants. Study-level results: The authors reported substantial breadth in spike-specific CD8+ and CD4+ T cell responses after vaccination. Non-spike TCR breadth was similar in vaccine and placebo recipients.

Sequencing was performed with immunoSEQ multiplex PCR; in TCRdb, only in-frame clones are kept and a portion is missing. The table has about 680,000 clones, more than 70% seen once. Specified treatment: roughly 20 received Ad26.COV2.S at low or high dose, single or two shots; several received placebo; per-sample allocation not given. Collection of samples fell on day 63 after the first vaccine or placebo injection. Boston supplied an adult donor aged 18-55 years. This clone was seen a few times. Its antigen is unidentified. The input for sequencing was peripheral blood, taken in a trial of Ad26.COV2.S vaccine versus placebo. This TCR derives from a person aged 18 to 59 who received the Ad26.COV2.S COVID-19 vaccine or a placebo.

The CDR3 bases are TGTGCCAGCAGTGACCGGGACAGGGTGAATTCACCCCTCCACTTT. The encoded protein is CASSDRDRVNSPLHF. This chain uses TRBV6-1 with TRBJ1-6; TRBD1 aligns across 9 bases. Unmatched junction bases numbered 4, after V lost 3 bases and J lost 7 bases. The CDR3 sequence is 15 residues long. Germline values: CDR1 MNHNS, CDR2 SASEGT.